This record covers a single TCR beta chain. The target of this receptor is not known. At one boundary the junction diverges from the germline segment, which might be a read error. This specimen belongs to a study of cytomegalovirus exposure and HLA in healthy donors (dated by TCRdb to the late 2010s). Background on the whole study: An earlier analysis of 587 of the donors reported approximately 260 Gb of sequence data and around 100 million unique TCR beta sequences obtained from approximately 180 million T cells. An early release that covered fewer than 800 HLA-typed donors contained approximately 300 gigabases of sequencing data and about 84 million unique TCR sequences. Of the 350 to 450 genotyped donors, over 80% were placed in the genetic ancestry cluster associated with self-reported Caucasian donors. The study was designed to test whether signatures of past pathogen exposure could be identified by cataloging public T cell receptors. The T cell repertoires of around 730 subjects were profiled by immunosequencing and related to cytomegalovirus serostatus. Besides the first cohort of about 730 subjects, a separate validation cohort made up of 120 different subjects was used. The study combined high-throughput TCR immunosequencing, statistical association of individual TCRs with disease status, and machine learning to predict cytomegalovirus infection status. In a later analysis, previously published TCR beta repertoires from 550 to 750 donors were re-analyzed and high-resolution HLA genotyping was added so that TCR occurrence patterns could be studied. In the later analysis, no new phenotypic data were used to find candidate immune exposures; instead, reliance was placed on TCR beta sequences and their occurrence across donors. In an earlier analysis of a few hundred of the donors, high-throughput TCR beta sequencing was used to judge whether each TCR beta V gene segment behaved as functional or pseudogenic. Donor age, sex, ethnicity and CMV serostatus were compiled together with the repertoire data. Genome-wide SNP genotypes for about 60% of the 666 donors were used in a later genetic analysis, which treated that subset as a discovery cohort. All discovery cohort repertoires had been generated on a single sequencing platform. HLA typing included class I and class II loci at four-digit resolution. The number of typed donors differed by locus: about 620-640 for A, B, C, DRB1 and DQB1; approximately 520 for DQA1; approximately 600 for DPA1; and roughly 450 for DPB1. Because of strong linkage in the cohort, five DR-DQ haplotypes were treated as single units for association and clustering. Across 300 to 500 genotyped donors of the cohort, an average of roughly 200,000 unique TCR beta nucleotide sequences per donor were sequenced, and approximately 19% of those sequences were non-productive. General conclusions and limits of the study: When HLA alleles, especially DR and DQ, strongly co-occurred, attributing TCR associations to individual alleles was difficult. While some public TCRs were present in many individuals, most TCR sequences turned up only very rarely across donors. The authors suggested that the approach could potentially be generalized to other disease states and immunological phenotypes. About 17 rarely observed V segments, including chromosome 9 orphons, were excluded from the earlier analysis of almost 600 of the donors because counts were too low. A total of 150 or so TCR beta chains were listed by the study as associated with cytomegalovirus. Most CMV-associated TCR beta chains appeared to be HLA-restricted in a later analysis, and the HLA associations seemed to be driven largely by CMV exposure. In a later analysis, HLA-associated TCR beta chains showed more clonal expansion and lower generation probabilities than non-associated chains that were equally common. In a later genetic analysis, a missense DCLRE1C variant was associated with V-gene and J-gene trimming of TCR beta chains, and the association was replicated in an independent cohort. A cluster of highly shared sequence variants was judged likely to represent a technical artifact of the sequencing pipeline. At a false discovery rate of 0.05, a later analysis linked 15,000 to 20,000 TCR beta sequences to specific HLA alleles. Linkage disequilibrium might explain the correlated functional status among segregating V segments, but an unknown experimental factor could not be ruled out. Immune exposure information for the cohort was limited to CMV serostatus. The presence/absence analyses assumed that sequencing depth was roughly uniform across donors, and that assumption may not be true. Three of the identified cytomegalovirus-associated TCR beta chains were confirmed in vitro to be specific for cytomegalovirus antigens. A later analysis found that TCR association rates varied across HLA loci, with DRB1 alleles showing the most associated TCRs and HLA-C alleles the fewest. A further reported finding was that TCR beta sequences accurately predicted the HLA-A and HLA-B alleles for most subjects in the first cohort. This cohort had only TCR beta chains sequenced, and the lack of alpha or paired-chain data limited which features could be detected. An earlier analysis of 450 to 750 of the donors showed that most TCR beta V segments appeared in productive rearrangements either about 90% or about 30% of the time, which broadly matched IMGT annotations. In a later analysis, several top co-occurrence clusters were reported to appear linked to parvovirus B19, influenza, CMV and Epstein-Barr virus. Because HLA typing was unavailable for some donors at each locus, only the typed subset was used in association tests. According to a later genetic analysis, donors in an Asian-associated ancestry cluster had fewer N-insertions in productive TCRs than the approximately 630-donor mean. Because the 87-base-pair reads could not distinguish some IMGT-functional V segments, including TRBV6-2 and TRBV6-3, those segments were excluded. Cytomegalovirus status was reported to be diagnosed by the classifier with high specificity and sensitivity in both the original and validation cohorts.

Libraries were constructed by the immunoSEQ multiplex PCR assay. For the multiplex PCR, a mixture combining 60 forward primers for TCR Vbeta segments and 13 reverse primers for TCR Jbeta segments was used. Amplification of the CDR3 region of rearranged TCR beta genes was performed with a multiplex PCR assay on genomic DNA. The Illumina HiSeq System was used to sequence the amplified TCR beta libraries as 87-base-pair reads. Per the original workflow: In a later analysis, tens of millions of unique TCR beta chains were counted across the 500 to 850 repertoires, and roughly 11 million of these chains were shared by at least two donors. To remove PCR and sequencing errors, raw reads were error-corrected and collapsed into unique sequences using a nearest-neighbor algorithm that merged closely related sequences. Alignment of CDR3 sequences to IMGT reference sequences was used to assign V, D and J gene segments. For a sequence to be retained, at least a six-nucleotide match to both a V gene segment and a J gene segment was required. A rearrangement was called productive if the CDR3 had no stop codons and remained in frame with V and J, and every other rearrangement was called non-productive. CDR3 was defined by IMGT convention, running from the second conserved V-encoded cysteine to the conserved J-encoded phenylalanine. Sequences without an unambiguous match to a single V gene segment were excluded from the earlier analysis of 450 to 650 of the donors. An earlier analysis of about 600 of the donors called V segments functional above 56.7% productive rearrangements and segregating when the between-donor standard deviation exceeded 5%. A statistical classification framework was developed to diagnose cytomegalovirus status using the catalog of TCR beta chain sequences. In a later analysis, TCR nucleotide sequences were compared against IMGT/GENE-DB human TR gene sequences so that V and J genes could be assigned. In a later analysis, CDR3 sequences and most-parsimonious VDJ recombination scenarios were assigned using the TCRdist pipeline. In a later analysis, each TCR beta chain was defined by its CDR3 amino acid sequence together with its V-gene family, and reads without a unique V-gene family were excluded. A later analysis removed nearly 600 highly shared, low-generation-probability nucleotide sequences to deal with suspected cross-contamination and a sequencing artifact. A later analysis calculated a clonal expansion index for each public chain from normalized within-repertoire ranks of inferred template counts. Generation probabilities in a later analysis came from a VDJ recombination model fitted to out-of-frame rearrangements, and those results were checked against IGoR. A later analysis scored TCR-TCR, TCR-HLA and TCR-CMV co-occurrence with hypergeometric tests, applying a repertoire-size bias correction to TCR pairs. In a later analysis, false discovery rates were estimated by permuting HLA or CMV assignments 20 times. A later analysis grouped co-occurring TCRs with DBSCAN, adding TCRdist sequence similarity when clustering within HLA-allele-positive subsets. Co-occurrence clustering excluded repertoires with fewer than 30,000 or more than 120,000 public chains, plus five with anomalous nucleotide sharing. In TCRdb, the immuneACCESS table is reduced to in-frame sequences with V and J assigned. These tables do not hold every clone; where another copy was compared, an unresolved V gene accounts for under half, and the others remain unexplained. That table is the source of V, J and clone size, and D and trimming were worked out from the DNA. This sample lists 90,000 to 100,000 clones; about 79% were detected once. Of the sample, 3% to 4% falls within the top ten clones.

Reading from cysteine to phenylalanine, the CDR3 counts 14 amino acids. The sequence is cut down to CDR3 DNA, 42 bases in frame from base 1. The germline V gene (reference sequence) gives CDR1 as SSHAT and CDR2 as FNYEAQ. The cohort comprised several hundred healthy bone marrow donors. Cohort members were all nominally healthy when sampled, although unrecorded immune exposures were likely present. The donor was CMV seronegative and belonged to the group of 380 or so seronegative cohort members. Each donor provided a peripheral blood sample, and peripheral blood mononuclear cells were used for TCR beta sequencing. Genomic DNA extraction from the blood cell samples was performed with the Qiagen DNeasy Blood Extraction Kit.

Material for sequencing was PBMCs. The clonotype originates from a middle-aged man in good health and CMV-seronegative. The rearranged segments are TRBV7-7 and TRBJ2-3; a stretch of 8 junction bases matches TRBD2. For the CDR3, the sequence is CASSLTGGGDTQYF. The DNA sequence is TGTGCTAGCAGCCTTACCGGGGGGGGAGATACGCAGTATTTT.